This T cell receptor beta chain came from a study of blood T cells in healthy people across ages (dated by TCRdb to about 2015). Study-wide context: In model experiments, roughly one uniquely barcoded TCR beta cDNA molecule per two T cells was captured by template switching. The donors were divided into four age groups: young (average 16 years), middle-aged (about 40), aged (roughly 66) and long-lived (about 84). For two donors (one aged 18 to 30 and one aged 80 or older), the study analyzed two additional independent replicas of 1 million unique cDNA reads from the same blood draw. To track age-related changes in TCR beta repertoire diversity, the study relied on deep sequencing normalized with unique cDNA molecular identifiers. To avoid experimental bias, donors of different ages were spread randomly across the sequencing lanes.

Donors were 30 to 45 systemically healthy Caucasian individuals from Russia aged roughly 6 to 90 years. Approximately 9 milliliters of peripheral blood were collected from each donor into EDTA-treated Vacutainer tubes. Ficoll-Paque density-gradient centrifugation was used to isolate PBMCs, with at least 6.5 million per sample. Trizol reagent was used to extract total RNA from the PBMCs, yielding at least 6 micrograms per sample. Naive CD45RAhigh/CD27high T cell percentages were measured by flow cytometry on a PBMC aliquot from every donor. On this clonotype itself: Its antigen specificity is not known. No clone much larger than this one lies a single base away; base qualities are absent.

Points the paper makes about the study in general: The percentage of naive T cells measured by flow cytometry correlated strongly with observed TCR beta diversity. Compared with the aged group, the long-lived group had more naive CD4+ T cells, fewer expanded clones and increased TCR diversity, suggesting age selection. Observed TCR beta diversity per million T cells fell roughly linearly with age, and a significant reduction was already apparent by age around 40. Estimates of total diversity based on one million sequenced T cells were regarded as lower bounds and as underestimates. The CMV infection status of donors was not known, potentially confounding age-related changes in expanded clonotypes. Bulk unsorted PBMC profiling prevented conclusive comparison of naive and antigen-experienced compartments.

For CDR1 and CDR2, the germline V gene lists LGHNA and YNFKEQ. For this chain, trimming is 0 bases at the V end and 4 bases at the J end, and the number of junction bases without a gene match is 15. From the cysteine up to the phenylalanine, the CDR3 has a length of 19 residues. Just CDR3 DNA is preserved here, 57 bases in frame from base 1. The library was made by 5' RACE. The run used an Illumina HiSeq 2500. The second PCR ran for roughly 7 to 11 cycles and used a J-beta primer mix along with a sample-barcoded 5' primer. A template-switch 5' adaptor carrying 12 random nucleotides introduced a unique molecular identifier onto each TCR beta cDNA molecule. Each sample yielded at least 3 million CDR3-containing paired-end reads. First-strand cDNA was synthesized from all RNA with the Mint cDNA synthesis kit, primed by a TRBC-specific oligonucleotide. Following uracil-DNA glycosylase treatment, all cDNA underwent a first 18-cycle PCR with the universal primers M1SS and BC2_uni_R. Per the authors' processing: For normalization, 1 million high-quality reads were randomly selected from each sample, with every read carrying a distinct molecular identifier. Instead of being binned into consensus sequences, reads that shared molecular identifiers were thrown out. MiTCR, run with a Q25 quality threshold and the strictest error-elimination algorithm, handled CDR3 identification, clonotype clustering and error correction. A nonparametric unseen species model using Euler transformation provided a lower-bound estimate of total TCR beta diversity. The raw public reads went through TCRdb reprocessing: fastp at Q25, MiXCR clone calling, in-frame beta chains kept. Each entry merges the rows of one CDR3 protein and shows their most common DNA and genes. The V and J calls and clone size come from TCRdb's table, not from the authors' own analysis. This sample gives about 1.4 million distinct CDR3 sequences in total; roughly 64% of them show up just once. More than 6% of the sample lies in the top ten.

Sequenced material: blood. The rearrangement joined TRBV4-2 to TRBJ2-3, with TRBD2 identical over 8 junction bases. The origin of this receptor is a young man in good health. The CDR3 is CASSQELLGGDFLSDTQYF. DNA sequence: TGTGCCAGCAGCCAAGAACTGCTCGGGGGGGATTTCTTGTCAGATACGCAGTATTTT.